The 26 T cell receptor beta chains below all came from one sample that was sequenced in a study of blood T cell repertoires in COVID-19 (dated by TCRdb to between 2020 and 2021). The library was built by means of the immunoSEQ multiplex PCR assay. The immuneACCESS repertoire file appears here via TCRdb, limited to in-frame rearrangements. These files lack a portion of the clones; in checked studies, under half of the deficit traces to unresolved V genes, and the cause of the others is not known. This sample has tens of thousands of clones in its table, and approximately 81% of those were observed once. The leading ten clones occupy approximately 5% of the sample. Sequenced input: peripheral blood. Every receptor here comes from a woman older than 75 with active or convalescent COVID-19.

This clone was observed a few times. This chain connects TRBV30 to TRBJ1-5; no clear D. Germline V gene lookup returns CDR1 GTSNPN and CDR2 SVGIG (reference sequence). The CDR3 is 14 amino acids. Trimming stripped 5 bases from V and 4 bases from J, with 15 bases between. The CDR3 DNA reads TGTGCCTGGGGTTTGGGAGTTGGAAATCAGCCCCAGCATTTT. It yields the protein CAWGLGVGNQPQHF.

The V and J genes are TRBV5-4 and TRBJ2-1, with TRBD1 matching 7 bases. V dropped 2 bases and J dropped 5; count of bases not matched to a gene: 7. CDR3 length: 15 amino acids. Germline V CDR1 and CDR2: SGHNT, YYREEE (reference sequence). The CDR3 DNA is TGTGCCAGCAGCTTAAACAGGGGATTAAACAATGAGCAGTTCTTC. Translated, it gives CASSLNRGLNNEQFF.

This clone showed up just a few times. CDR3 in amino acids: CAWQGAYEQYF. The DNA of the CDR3 is TGTGCCTGGCAGGGGGCGTACGAGCAGTACTTC. The chain joins TRBV2 to TRBJ2-7; 8 bases agree with TRBD1. CDR1 and CDR2 from the germline V gene are SNHLY and FYNNEI. The CDR3 is 11 residues long. V shed 11 bases, J shed 4 bases, and the junction held 4 bases outside the gene matches.

The CDR3 reads CASSHSGRNQPQHF. CDR3 in DNA: TGTGCCAGCAGTCACTCAGGGCGCAATCAGCCCCAGCATTTT. This chain connects TRBV2 to TRBJ1-5; D may be TRBD1 (5 bases). The V gene lost 5 bases and the J gene lost 2 bases, with 10 bases spanning the gap. This CDR3 has 14 amino acids. Looked up from germline, CDR1 is SNHLY and CDR2 is FYNNEI.

The rearrangement links TRBV4-1 to TRBJ2-3, with D tentatively TRBD2 (6 bases). There are 16 residues in the CDR3. CDR1 and CDR2 (germline): MGHRA, YSYEKL. With 3 bases removed from V and 2 bases from J, the gap between germline ends came to 15 bases. The CDR3 coding sequence is TGCGCCAGCAGCCATTTTAAGGCGGGGAACACAGATACGCAGTATTTT. Translated: CASSHFKAGNTDTQYF.

V and J are TRBV5-1 and TRBJ2-7; 7 bases are a match to TRBD1. The CDR3 spans 16 residues. Germline loops: CDR1 SGHRS, CDR2 YFSETQ. The V segment lost 1 base and the J segment 2 bases; nucleotides outside the gene matches: 9. Here the CDR3 reads CASSLNSAGGTYEQYF. DNA of the CDR3: TGCGCCAGCAGCTTGAACTCGGCAGGGGGTACCTACGAGCAGTACTTC.

The chain carries TRBV27 and TRBJ2-7; 9 bases are a match to TRBD1. CDR1 is MNHEY and CDR2 is SMNVEV in the germline V gene (reference sequence). J gave up 3 bases and V 5 bases, and 8 bases lay outside the gene matches. There are 15 residues in the CDR3. This chain's CDR3 is CASSAGTGLIYEQYF. CDR3 sequence (DNA): TGTGCCAGCAGTGCCGGGACAGGGTTGATCTACGAGCAGTACTTC.

The chain combines TRBV5-5 with TRBJ2-1, with TRBD1 identical over 11 bases. The V and J ends lost 4 bases and 7 bases, in that order; junction bases with no gene match: 4. CDR1 and CDR2 (germline): SGHKS, YYEKEE (reference sequence). The CDR3 loop spans 14 amino acids. Here the CDR3 reads CASSPGTGGNEQFF. CDR3 DNA sequence: TGTGCCAGCAGCCCCGGGACAGGGGGAAATGAGCAGTTCTTC.

The chain uses TRBV10-3 and TRBJ2-3; D gene uncertain. The CDR3 is 15 amino acids. Trimming stripped 3 bases from V and 0 bases from J, with 10 bases between. Germline assignment: CDR1 ENHRY and CDR2 SYGVKD. In DNA, the CDR3 is TGTGCCATCAGTGATGACACCTCTAGCACAGATACGCAGTATTTT. Protein sequence: CAISDDTSSTDTQYF.

The chain combines TRBV30 with TRBJ1-2; TRBD1 aligns across 8 bases. The CDR3 consists of 13 residues. Germline CDR1 is GTSNPN and CDR2 is SVGIG (reference sequence). J was trimmed by 8 bases and V by 5 bases; bases with no gene match: 10. The CDR3 region is CAWSRDRIEGYTF. CDR3 in DNA: TGTGCCTGGTCCCGGGACAGGATTGAGGGCTACACCTTC.

The rearrangement links TRBV7-8 to TRBJ2-3, with D possibly matching TRBD2 (6 bases). V lost 7 bases to trimming and J lost 2 bases, with 19 bases between them. The CDR3 runs 16 residues. CDR1 is SGHVS, CDR2 FQNEAQ, per germline. CDR3 DNA: TGTGCCAGCACCCTTAGCGATGGCGGGAACACAGATACGCAGTATTTT. Its protein product is CASTLSDGGNTDTQYF.

J is TRBJ1-2 and V is TRBV7-8, with D maybe TRBD1 (6 bases). Trimming removed 2 bases from V and 4 bases from J, with 14 bases in between. CDR1 and CDR2 from the germline V gene are SGHVS and FQNEAQ. This CDR3 region has 15 residues. In DNA form, the CDR3 reads TGTGCCAGCAGCTTATCTCAGGGGAGGGGCTATGGCTACACCTTC. Encoded protein: CASSLSQGRGYGYTF. Combining the CDR3 with reference TRBV7-8 and TRBJ1-2 gives the whole variable domain GAGVSQSPRYKVAKRGQDVALRCDPISGHVSLFWYQQALGQGPEFLTYFQNEAQLDKSGLPSDRFFAERPEGSVSTLKIQRTQQEDSAVYLCASSLSQGRGYGYTFGSGTRLTVV.

The rearrangement links TRBV5-8 to TRBJ1-3; 7 nucleotides match TRBD1. With 4 bases clipped from V and 0 bases from J, the junction kept 7 bases outside the gene matches. The germline gives CDR1 SGHTS, CDR2 YDEGEE. CDR3 length: 16 residues. CDR3 in amino acids: CASSGGDRNSGNTIYF. CDR3 bases: TGTGCCAGCAGCGGTGGGGACAGAAACTCTGGAAACACCATATATTTT.

J is TRBJ2-1 and V is TRBV9, with 9 nucleotides matching TRBD1. J gave up 0 bases and V 0 bases, and 10 bases lay outside the gene matches. Per the germline V gene, CDR1 is SGDLS and CDR2 is YYNGEE. The CDR3 has 19 amino acids. Here the CDR3 DNA reads TGTGCCAGCAGCGTAGTCCCAGGAGGACAGGGGAGCTCCTACAATGAGCAGTTCTTC. Translated: CASSVVPGGQGSSYNEQFF.

V gene TRBV30 combines with J gene TRBJ1-5; 8 bases are a match to TRBD1. The ends lost 0 bases at V and 4 bases at J; junction bases unmatched: 17. The CDR3 has 19 amino acids. CDR1 and CDR2 from the germline V gene are GTSNPN and SVGIG (reference sequence). The CDR3 reads CAWSVRVTGGTLRNQPQHF. CDR3 DNA sequence: TGTGCCTGGAGTGTAAGGGTCACAGGGGGAACGCTCCGAAATCAGCCCCAGCATTTT.

V and J are TRBV11-3 and TRBJ1-1, with TRBD1 matching 10 bases. The V and J ends lost 2 bases and 10 bases, in that order; junction bases with no gene match: 4. Germline assignment: CDR1 SGHNT and CDR2 YENEEA. The CDR3 length is 13 residues. The CDR3 coding sequence is TGTGCCAGCAGCTTAAGTGGGGACAGGGGAGCTTTCTTT. Translating gives CASSLSGDRGAFF.

This chain joins TRBV6-2 or TRBV6-3 and TRBJ2-1; no definite D call. CDR3 length: 13 residues. The V end lost 6 bases, the J end lost 7 bases, and 13 bases lay between the germline ends. Germline assignment: CDR1 MNHEY and CDR2 SVGEGT. CDR3 coding DNA: TGTGCCAGCAGCAGAGCCGATTGGAATGAGCAGTTCTTC. Translating gives CASSRADWNEQFF.

This chain connects TRBV27 to TRBJ1-6; D is unclear. The CDR3 covers 15 residues. Per germline, CDR1 MNHEY and CDR2 SMNVEV (reference sequence). V was shortened by 3 bases and J by 0 bases, with 6 bases between the two germline ends. The CDR3 region is CASSFGSSYNSPLHF. CDR3 sequence (DNA): TGTGCCAGCAGTTTTGGGAGCTCCTATAATTCACCCCTCCACTTT.

The chain couples TRBV28 to TRBJ2-5; TRBD1 is a possible D gene (5 bases). This CDR3 has 15 residues. Trimming removed 5 bases from V and 0 bases from J, with 13 bases in between. The V gene's germline CDR1 is MDHEN and CDR2 SYDVKM. CDR3 sequence reads: CASSPWARDQETQYF. In nucleotides, the CDR3 is TGTGCCAGCAGTCCTTGGGCCAGGGACCAAGAGACCCAGTACTTC.

The chain recombines TRBV6-2 or TRBV6-3 with TRBJ2-3; D may be TRBD1 (6 bases). Trimming left V 1 base short and J 6 bases short, with 8 bases between. The CDR3 extends over 13 amino acids. CDR1 is MNHEY and CDR2 is SVGEGT in the germline V gene. The DNA of the CDR3 is TGTGCCAGCAGTTACTTTACAGGGGATACGCAGTATTTT. Residues: CASSYFTGDTQYF.

The CDR3 loop reads CASSNGYNEQFF. The DNA for the CDR3 is TGTGCCAGTAGTAACGGCTACAATGAGCAGTTCTTC. The chain couples TRBV19 to TRBJ2-1; D is unclear. The CDR3 extends over 12 amino acids. Looked up from germline, CDR1 is LNHDA and CDR2 is SQIVND (reference sequence). V shed 4 bases and J shed 3 bases, with 4 bases lying between them. Using reference TRBV19 and TRBJ2-1 for the parts outside the CDR3, the full variable domain is DGGITQSPKYLFRKEGQNVTLSCEQNLNHDAMYWYRQDPGQGLRLIYYSQIVNDFQKGDIAEGYSVSREKKESFPLTVTSAQKNPTAFYLCASSNGYNEQFFGPGTRLTVL.

The rearrangement links TRBV4-3 to TRBJ1-1; 9 bases align to TRBD1. The CDR3 sequence is 13 residues long. Germline CDR1 is LGHNA and CDR2 is YSLEER. V lost 6 bases and J lost 1; bases outside the gene matches: 0. The CDR3 region is CASRGQGNTEAFF. CDR3 in DNA: TGCGCCAGCAGGGGACAGGGGAACACTGAAGCTTTCTTT.

The V gene is TRBV10-3, the J gene TRBJ1-1; D remains ambiguous. The ends were cut back, 10 bases at V and 0 bases at J, with 12 bases in the middle. This CDR3 contains 13 residues. Germline assignment: CDR1 ENHRY and CDR2 SYGVKD. CDR3 residues: CATLSTMNTEAFF. DNA for the CDR3: TGTGCCACCCTAAGTACCATGAACACTGAAGCTTTCTTT.

This clone was picked up a small number of times. The chain combines TRBV19 with TRBJ1-5; 8 bases are a match to TRBD1. Germline values: CDR1 LNHDA, CDR2 SQIVND (reference sequence). This CDR3 is built from 15 residues. After removal of 5 bases from V and 2 bases from J, the junction contained 5 bases not matched to a gene. The CDR3 DNA is TGTGCCAGTAGTTCAGGGGGCGTGGGCAATCAGCCCCAGCATTTT. Translating gives CASSSGGVGNQPQHF.

The V call is TRBV6-6, the J call TRBJ1-3; TRBD1 matches 8 bases. The CDR3 is 15 residues long. Germline CDR1 reads MNHNY; CDR2 reads SVGAGI (reference sequence). V lost 6 bases, J lost 0 bases, and 4 bases stayed unmatched. CDR3 nucleotide sequence: TGTGCCAGCAGCATTACAGGGGGCTCTGGAAACACCATATATTTT. This gives the protein CASSITGGSGNTIYF.

This clone was seen a handful of times. J is TRBJ2-7 and V is TRBV5-4; TRBD1 agrees at 9 bases. Germline CDR1 reads SGHNT; CDR2 reads YYREEE (reference sequence). The CDR3 covers 16 residues. V was clipped by 4 bases and J by 4 bases; unmatched bases: 12. This CDR3 is CASSLSAGTGIYEQYF. DNA for the CDR3: TGTGCCAGCAGCCTCTCCGCCGGGACAGGGATATACGAGCAGTACTTC.